Below are 18 T cell receptor beta chains sequenced from a single sample in a study of tumor-infiltrating lymphocytes in primary liver carcinoma. Alongside blood RNA obtained from unsorted whole blood, germline DNA was also extracted. Starting from approximately 500 ng of total RNA, TCR beta cDNA was produced with a primer in the constant region. Construction of TCR beta libraries relied on three successive nested multiplex PCR rounds employing slightly modified ARM-PCR. The opening two PCR rounds, around 11 cycles each, paired TRBV1-TRBV30 forward primers with a C-beta reverse primer. Via MiXCR, TCRdb re-called the multiplex PCR reads, giving one row per CDR3 protein. The sample lists approximately 310,000 distinct CDR3 sequences, roughly two thirds occurring once. The material sequenced was peripheral blood. These receptors all stem from a man aged 35-49 years with primary liver carcinoma and hepatitis B virus infection.

Points on this clonotype: A much more abundant neighbour one base away suggests this may be a read error. The J gene is TRBJ2-1, the V gene TRBV4-3, with 14 bases aligning to TRBD2. This CDR3 is built from 17 residues. Germline V lookup: CDR1 LGHNA, CDR2 YSLEER. For the CDR3, the DNA is TGCGCCAGCAGCCAAGTTGGAGGACTAGCGGGAGGCAATGAGCAGTTATTC. Translating gives CASSQVGGLAGGNEQLF.

The chain recombines TRBV28 with TRBJ1-5; 7 nucleotides align to TRBD1. The length of the CDR3 is 12 residues. Germline CDR1 MDHEN, CDR2 SYDVKM. The CDR3 is CASDRAGQPQHF. DNA for the CDR3: TGTGCTTCCGACAGGGCAGGACAGCCCCAGCATTTT.

This clonotype was observed at least ten times. An end of the junction differs from the germline gene, which may be a read error. The CDR3 bases are TGCGCCAGCCGGGATAGGGATTTT. It codes for CASRDRDF. V and J are TRBV4-3 and TRBJ2-3; perhaps TRBD2 as D (5 bases). Germline V lookup: CDR1 LGHNA, CDR2 YSLEER. The CDR3 runs 8 residues.

Points on this clonotype: It may be a read error: a sequence one base away is much more abundant. J is TRBJ2-1 and V is TRBV4-1, with D perhaps TRBD2 (6 bases). The V gene lost 1 base and the J gene lost 12 bases, with 16 bases spanning the gap. CDR3 length: 14 residues. The germline CDR1 and CDR2 sequences are MGHRA and YSYEKL. The chain's CDR3 is CASSQGGGIDGQFF. For the CDR3, the DNA is TGCGCCAGCAGCCAAGGAGGAGGGATCGATGGGCAGTTCTTC.

This clonotype occurred a few times. CDR3 DNA: TGTGCCACCAGTGACCCTTCCCAGGGGGCAAACGAGCAGTACTTC. Protein product: CATSDPSQGANEQYF. This chain connects TRBV24-1 to TRBJ2-7, with 8 bases that match TRBD1. This CDR3 comprises 15 residues. The trim removed 4 bases at V and 5 bases at J, leaving 9 bases unmatched. The germline V gene has CDR1 KGHDR and CDR2 SFDVKD.

About this clonotype: A read error may account for a junction end that differs from germline. The chain links TRBV6-2 or TRBV6-3 to TRBJ2-7; D is unresolved. CDR3 length: 12 residues. The germline CDR1 and CDR2 sequences are MNHEY and SVGEGT. The CDR3 bases are TGTGACAGCAGTTACTCGCCAGACGAGCAGTATTTC. It specifies CDSSYSPDEQYF.

This chain connects TRBV11-1 to TRBJ2-4; 13 bases fit TRBD2. Germline V gene sequence: CDR1 SGHAT, CDR2 FQDESV (reference sequence). With 7 bases clipped from V and 4 bases from J, the junction kept 10 bases outside the gene matches. The CDR3 sequence is 17 residues long. CDR3 residues: CASTFPGTSGKKNIQYF. CDR3 DNA: TGTGCCAGCACCTTTCCCGGGACTAGCGGGAAAAAAAACATTCAGTACTTC.

This clonotype has ten or more counts. The chain recombines TRBV6-2 or TRBV6-3 with TRBJ2-7; D remains unclear. Germline loops: CDR1 MNHEY, CDR2 SVGEGT. There are 14 residues in the CDR3. Trimming shortened V by 0 bases and J by 6 bases, and 12 bases separated the two germline ends. CDR3: CASSYSTVASEQYF. The CDR3 nucleotides read TGTGCCAGCAGTTACTCCACAGTCGCGTCCGAGCAGTACTTC.

This clonotype was detected ten times or more. The rearrangement joins TRBV6-2 or TRBV6-3 to TRBJ2-7; the D is unclear. Between the trimmed V and J ends, which lost 7 bases and 2 bases, there was a span of 12 bases. CDR3 length: 13 residues. The germline V gene has CDR1 MNHEY and CDR2 SVGEGT. The CDR3 is CASTGRYPYEQYF. The DNA for the CDR3 is TGTGCCAGCACTGGGCGTTATCCCTACGAGCAGTACTTC.

A note on this clonotype: At one end the junction does not follow the germline gene, possibly because of a read error. The chain links TRBV5-1 to TRBJ2-7; D might be TRBD1 or TRBD2, each matching 5 bases. Germline CDR1 is SGHRS and CDR2 is YFSETQ. This CDR3 comprises 16 residues. CDR3 amino acids: CASSLESRDGSYEHYF. Here the CDR3 DNA reads TGCGCCAGCAGCTTGGAGAGCCGGGACGGATCCTACGAGCACTACTTC. The full variable domain, completed using reference TRBV5-1 and TRBJ2-7, is KAGVTQTPRYLIKTRGQQVTLSCSPISGHRSVSWYQQTPGQGLQFLFEYFSETQRNKGNFPGRFSGRQFSNSRSEMNVSTLELGDSALYLCASSLESRDGSYEHYFGPGTRLTVT.

As to this clonotype: A much larger clone lies a single base off, so this may be a read error. The conserved phenylalanine or tryptophan normally closing the CDR3 is absent here, so this likely arose from a read error. The chain employs TRBV6-6 and TRBJ1-6; unclear D gene. CDR3 length equals 14 residues. Germline assignment: CDR1 MNHNY and CDR2 SVGAGI (reference sequence). V lost 10 bases to trimming and J lost 6 bases, with 16 bases between them. The CDR3: CAIRELGSNSPLHL. CDR3 coding DNA: TGTGCCATCAGAGAATTAGGGAGTAATTCACCCCTCCACCTT.

This clonotype came up many times. J is TRBJ2-1 and V is TRBV10-3; TRBD2 matches 15 bases. The V gene's germline CDR1 is ENHRY and CDR2 SYGVKD. V lost 2 bases to trimming and J lost 3 bases; unmatched junction nucleotides: 8. The CDR3 consists of 19 residues. The CDR3 sequence is CAISEGGLAGGPHYNEQFF. The CDR3 nucleotides are TGTGCCATCAGTGAGGGGGGACTAGCGGGAGGCCCCCACTACAATGAGCAGTTCTTC.

This clonotype appeared a few times. The V call is TRBV7-3, the J call TRBJ2-2, with 12 bases identical to TRBD2. The junction had 5 bases not matched to a gene; V was cut back by 7 bases and J by 5 bases. The germline CDR1 and CDR2 sequences are SGHTA and FQGTGA. The CDR3 extends over 15 amino acids. DNA for the CDR3: TGTGCCAGCACCACCGGACTAGCGGGGACCGGGGAGCTGTTTTTT. It is translated as CASTTGLAGTGELFF.

The genes are TRBV7-9 and TRBJ1-2, with D tentatively TRBD1 (6 bases). Germline V gene sequence: CDR1 SEHNR, CDR2 FQNEAQ (reference sequence). V shed 7 bases and J shed 5 bases, with 14 bases lying between them. This CDR3 is 13 amino acids long. CDR3 sequence reads: CASTLRGDYGYTF. CDR3 in DNA: TGTGCCAGCACCCTGAGGGGGGATTATGGCTACACCTTC.

This clonotype was found many times. The V and J genes are TRBV29-1 and TRBJ1-2, with D perhaps TRBD1 (6 bases). Looked up from germline, CDR1 is SQVTM and CDR2 is ANQGSEA. This CDR3 contains 16 residues. V lost 6 bases to trimming and J lost 2 bases, with 22 bases between them. In DNA form, the CDR3 reads TGCAGCGTACCCCCCCCTCCCGTCACAGGGAACTATGGCTACACCTTC. Its translation is CSVPPPPVTGNYGYTF.

The CDR3 sequence is CASRKDLSRPPLHF. In DNA form, the CDR3 reads TGTGCCAGCAGGAAAGACCTCAGTCGGCCACCCCTCCACTTT. The gene calls are TRBV6-5 and TRBJ1-6, with D unresolved. Trimming shortened V by 6 bases and J by 11 bases, and 17 bases separated the two germline ends. The CDR3 extends over 14 amino acids. Germline values: CDR1 MNHEY, CDR2 SVGAGI.

This sequence joins TRBV5-4 and TRBJ1-2; no firm D call. Germline-derived CDR1 and CDR2 are SGHNT and YYREEE (reference sequence). V was cut by 4 bases and J by 0 bases, with 7 bases left in between. This CDR3 contains 13 residues. Here the CDR3 reads CASSPLANYGYTF. The DNA of the CDR3 is TGTGCCAGCAGCCCGTTAGCTAACTATGGCTACACCTTC.

As concerns this clonotype: Germline is not matched at one junction end, which may reflect a read error. V and J are TRBV5-6 and TRBJ2-3; D uncertain. The CDR3 length is 14 residues. Germline CDR1 is SGHDT and CDR2 is YYEEEE. Here the CDR3 reads CPSSLPTTDDTQYF. The CDR3 bases are TGTCCCAGCAGCTTGCCCACAACGGATGATACGCAGTATTTT.